The 31 T cell receptor beta chains below all came from one sample that was sequenced in a study of shared clonotypes between healthy human individuals. Repertoires were generated with immunoSEQ multiplex PCR, while TCRdb's copy carries only in-frame clones and drops some. The table has approximately 980,000 clones, about 80% seen once. Sequenced: memory CD4+ T cells sorted from blood. Subset: CD45RA-negative fraction. The receptors originated from a man aged 18 to 29 in good health.

The chain joins TRBV30 to TRBJ2-7, with 8 nucleotides matching TRBD1. V shed 2 bases, J shed 5 bases, and the junction held 8 bases outside the gene matches. This CDR3 spans 14 amino acids. The germline V gene has CDR1 GTSNPN and CDR2 SVGIG (reference sequence). CDR3 coding DNA: TGTGCCTGGAGTAGGGGGGACAGGATCGACGAGCAGTACTTC. Amino acids: CAWSRGDRIDEQYF.

The chain recombines TRBV19 with TRBJ2-2, with a tentative D call TRBD1 (5 bases). This CDR3 contains 15 residues. Trimming stripped 4 bases from V and 0 bases from J, with 9 bases between. Germline V gives CDR1 LNHDA, CDR2 SQIVND (reference sequence). This chain's CDR3 is CASSRKGTNTGELFF. The CDR3 coding sequence is TGTGCCAGTAGTAGGAAGGGGACGAACACCGGGGAGCTGTTTTTT.

This chain connects TRBV27 to TRBJ1-2; possible D gene TRBD1, 5 bases. Trimming cost V 3 bases and J 6 bases, with 14 bases left between them. Germline assignment: CDR1 MNHEY and CDR2 SMNVEV (reference sequence). This CDR3 contains 14 residues. DNA of the CDR3: TGTGCCAGCAGTTTCCGGACATCACTTGATGGCTACACCTTC. Amino acid sequence: CASSFRTSLDGYTF.

This clone was recorded only once. The CDR3 region is CASSKDRGVNEQFF. CDR3 nucleotide sequence: TGCGCCAGCAGCAAGGACAGGGGGGTAAATGAGCAGTTCTTC. V usage is TRBV5-1 and J usage is TRBJ2-1; 10 nucleotides match TRBD1. V dropped 4 bases and J dropped 7; count of bases not matched to a gene: 5. Germline assignment: CDR1 SGHRS and CDR2 YFSETQ. The CDR3 loop spans 14 amino acids.

The genes are TRBV9 and TRBJ2-5, with 9 bases that match TRBD2. The CDR3 sequence is 15 residues long. CDR1 SGDLS and CDR2 YYNGEE come from the germline V gene. Losses at the gene ends were 4 bases for V and 3 bases for J; bases not matched to a gene: 7. Written as DNA, the CDR3 is TGTGCCAGCAGCTTAGGGGCTAGCGGGAAAGAGACCCAGTACTTC. Amino acids: CASSLGASGKETQYF. The full variable domain, its missing parts supplied by reference TRBV9 and TRBJ2-5, is DSGVTQTPKHLITATGQRVTLRCSPRSGDLSVYWYQQSLDQGLQFLIQYYNGEERAKGNILERFSAQQFPDLHSELNLSSLELGDSALYFCASSLGASGKETQYFGPGTRLLVL.

J is TRBJ2-2 and V is TRBV2; weak D call: TRBD2 (6 bases). The CDR3 has 15 residues. V was clipped by 3 bases and J by 2 bases, with 10 bases between them. Germline V gene data show CDR1 as SNHLY and CDR2 as FYNNEI. The CDR3 is CASSDGRGNTGELFF. Written as DNA, the CDR3 is TGTGCCAGCAGTGACGGGCGGGGTAACACCGGGGAGCTGTTTTTT.

This chain links TRBV10-2 with TRBJ1-2; D gene uncertain. CDR3 length: 13 amino acids. Germline loops: CDR1 WSHSY, CDR2 SAAADI. The V gene lost 7 bases and the J gene lost 7 bases, with 16 bases spanning the gap. CDR3 in amino acids: CASTTGSPGGYTF. The CDR3 region has the DNA TGCGCCAGCACAACGGGATCGCCGGGTGGCTACACCTTC.

The V call is TRBV11-2, the J call TRBJ1-1; the D is unclear. With 1 base removed from V and 7 bases from J, the gap between germline ends came to 4 bases. The CDR3 length is 11 residues. The germline V gene has CDR1 SGHAT and CDR2 FQNNGV. CDR3 protein: CASSLAIEAFF. The CDR3 coding sequence is TGTGCCAGCAGCTTAGCGATTGAAGCTTTCTTT.

The chain couples TRBV7-2 to TRBJ2-3, with TRBD2 as a possible D gene (6 bases). The V gene's germline CDR1 is SGHTA and CDR2 FQGNSA. The CDR3 has 14 residues. Trimming stripped 6 bases from V and 0 bases from J, with 10 bases between. CDR3 DNA sequence: TGTGCCAGCAGGTACCGGGAGAGCACAGATACGCAGTATTTT. Amino acids: CASRYRESTDTQYF. Using reference TRBV7-2 and TRBJ2-3 for the parts outside the CDR3, the full variable domain is GAGVSQSPSNKVTEKGKDVELRCDPISGHTALYWYRQSLGQGLEFLIYFQGNSAPDKSGLPSDRFSAERTGGSVSTLTIQRTQQEDSAVYLCASRYRESTDTQYFGPGTRLTVL.

The chain uses TRBV5-6 and TRBJ2-1; D may match TRBD1 or TRBD2 (5 bases each). CDR3 length equals 17 residues. Trimming took 4 bases from V and 9 from J, leaving 26 bases between them. Looked up from germline, CDR1 is SGHDT and CDR2 is YYEEEE. In nucleotides, the CDR3 is TGTGCCAGCAGCCAGGGACCCCCTCTCCCCAGTTACGGTGAGCAGTTCTTC. Protein product: CASSQGPPLPSYGEQFF.

The genes are TRBV5-4 and TRBJ2-7; D unclear. The CDR3 covers 14 residues. V was shortened by 4 bases and J by 1 base, with 12 bases between the two germline ends. The germline V gene has CDR1 SGHNT and CDR2 YYREEE (reference sequence). CDR3 sequence (DNA): TGTGCCAGCAGCATTGGAGAGAAGTCCTACGAGCAGTACTTC. Amino acid sequence: CASSIGEKSYEQYF.

This sequence joins TRBV18 and TRBJ2-3; maybe TRBD2 (5 bases). The CDR3 loop spans 13 amino acids. V dropped 3 bases and J dropped 2 bases, with 6 bases sitting between them. CDR1 is KGHSH, CDR2 LQKENI, per germline. CDR3 in DNA: TGTGCCAGCTCACCGACTAACACAGATACGCAGTATTTT. Its translation is CASSPTNTDTQYF.

This chain joins TRBV5-1 and TRBJ2-3; a weak D match, TRBD1 (6 bases). Germline lookup yields CDR1 SGHRS and CDR2 YFSETQ. Deletions cut 5 bases from V and 0 bases from J, with 13 bases between. This CDR3 contains 15 residues. For the CDR3, the DNA is TGCGCCAGCAGGGACGGACAGATTAGCACAGATACGCAGTATTTT. Translation gives CASRDGQISTDTQYF.

This clone has just a few counts. This sequence joins TRBV5-1 and TRBJ2-3; the match to TRBD2 covers 11 bases. CDR1 is SGHRS, CDR2 YFSETQ, per germline. The trim removed 4 bases at V and 5 bases at J, leaving 6 bases unmatched. The CDR3 length is 15 residues. The CDR3 region has the DNA TGCGCCAGCAGCCGTGCCGGGACTAGCGGAGATACGCAGTATTTT. Protein product: CASSRAGTSGDTQYF. The full variable domain, with the rest looked up from reference TRBV5-1 and TRBJ2-3, is KAGVTQTPRYLIKTRGQQVTLSCSPISGHRSVSWYQQTPGQGLQFLFEYFSETQRNKGNFPGRFSGRQFSNSRSEMNVSTLELGDSALYLCASSRAGTSGDTQYFGPGTRLTVL.

This clone is a singleton in its sample. The rearrangement links TRBV19 to TRBJ1-6; unclear D gene. The CDR3 length is 13 residues. Germline V lookup: CDR1 LNHDA, CDR2 SQIVND (reference sequence). Trimming cost V 1 base and J 6 bases, with 4 bases left between them. CDR3 DNA sequence: TGTGCCAGTAGTATAGGCGTTAATTCACCCCTCCACTTT. Residues: CASSIGVNSPLHF.

This clone was detected only a few times. This specimen includes other DNA sequences encoding the same CDR3. This chain links TRBV15 with TRBJ1-5; D uncertain. CDR1 LNHNV and CDR2 YYDKDF come from the germline V gene (reference sequence). Trimming pared 0 bases from V and 3 bases from J, leaving 9 bases between. The CDR3 has 15 residues. CDR3 DNA: TGTGCCACCAGCAGAGATGGGCGTTCCAATCAGCCCCAGCATTTT. This sequence encodes CATSRDGRSNQPQHF.

The chain has TRBV6-6 and TRBJ2-2; the D call may be TRBD1 or TRBD2 (5 bases each). Trimming took off 10 bases at V and 4 bases at J, with 13 bases between the two ends. The CDR3 is 13 amino acids. Germline V gene lookup returns CDR1 MNHNY and CDR2 SVGAGI (reference sequence). The CDR3 loop is CATRWGTTGELFF. CDR3 bases: TGTGCCACTCGGTGGGGGACCACCGGGGAGCTGTTTTTT.

This clone has a single count. CDR3 region: CASSPGLADNEQFF. As DNA, the CDR3 is TGTGCCAGCAGCCCGGGACTAGCGGACAATGAGCAGTTCTTC. The chain carries TRBV5-4 and TRBJ2-1; 11 bases are shared with TRBD2. The J segment lost 5 bases and the V segment lost 4 bases, leaving 2 bases of the junction unmatched. Germline V CDR1 and CDR2: SGHNT, YYREEE (reference sequence). This CDR3 comprises 14 residues.

This sequence joins TRBV5-1 and TRBJ2-3; D unclear. The CDR3 has 15 residues. V lost 0 bases and J lost 4, with 12 bases in between. CDR1 and CDR2 (germline): SGHRS, YFSETQ. The CDR3 is CASSLASSWPDTQYF. CDR3 DNA sequence: TGCGCCAGCAGCTTGGCGAGCAGCTGGCCAGATACGCAGTATTTT.

This rearrangement joins TRBV27 to TRBJ1-5; a weak D match, TRBD1 (6 bases). Germline-derived CDR1 and CDR2 are MNHEY and SMNVEV (reference sequence). The CDR3 extends over 16 amino acids. Deletions cut 2 bases from V and 0 bases from J, with 11 bases between. The CDR3 reads CASSLGGANSNQPQHF. The CDR3 DNA reads TGTGCCAGCAGTTTAGGGGGGGCGAATAGCAATCAGCCCCAGCATTTT.

The chain couples TRBV6-1 to TRBJ1-5; D is possibly TRBD1 (6 bases). V was pared by 0 bases and J by 3 bases, with 12 bases between. Germline V gene sequence: CDR1 MNHNS, CDR2 SASEGT. The CDR3 extends over 16 amino acids. Here the CDR3 DNA reads TGTGCCAGCAGTGAAGCTCGGGGGGCTACCAATCAGCCCCAGCATTTT. It yields the protein CASSEARGATNQPQHF.

Comment on this clone: The identical CDR3 is also encoded by other nucleotide sequences in the sample. The rearrangement uses TRBV5-1 and TRBJ1-1; D gene unclear. The CDR3 loop spans 13 amino acids. Germline V lookup: CDR1 SGHRS, CDR2 YFSETQ. Trimming stripped 0 bases from V and 3 bases from J, with 6 bases between. For the CDR3, the DNA is TGCGCCAGCAGCTTGGGAAGGGACACTGAAGCTTTCTTT. Translation gives CASSLGRDTEAFF.

J is TRBJ1-1 and V is TRBV7-9, with D possibly TRBD1 on 5 matching bases. This CDR3 has 15 residues. Germline CDR1 reads SEHNR; CDR2 reads FQNEAQ (reference sequence). V shed 1 base and J shed 3 bases, with 12 bases lying between them. The CDR3 bases are TGTGCCAGCAGCTTAGGGCAGGGTGGCGACACTGAAGCTTTCTTT. The encoded protein is CASSLGQGGDTEAFF.

J is TRBJ2-6 and V is TRBV6-1; TRBD1 is a possible D gene (6 bases). There are 15 residues in the CDR3. V was shortened by 6 bases and J by 0 bases, with 9 bases between the two germline ends. Per germline, CDR1 MNHNS and CDR2 SASEGT. The CDR3 protein is CASRGASSGANVLTF. The CDR3 nucleotides are TGTGCCAGCAGGGGGGCCAGCTCTGGGGCCAACGTCCTGACTTTC.

This rearrangement joins TRBV18 to TRBJ2-3, with 9 bases identical to TRBD2. The CDR3 totals 15 residues. Germline assignment: CDR1 KGHSH and CDR2 LQKENI. V trimming: 5 bases; J trimming: 7 bases; junction bases outside the gene matches: 10. The CDR3: CASSASAGGPNTQYF. CDR3 bases: TGTGCCAGCTCAGCGTCGGCGGGAGGGCCAAATACGCAGTATTTT.

The chain joins TRBV14 to TRBJ2-7; 11 nucleotides line up with TRBD2. Trimming at V came to 6 bases and at J to 6 bases, leaving 7 bases not matched to a gene. This CDR3 spans 14 amino acids. The germline gives CDR1 SGHDN, CDR2 FVKESK. CDR3 sequence: CASSPLLAGGEQYF. The CDR3 DNA follows: TGTGCCAGCAGTCCGCTTCTAGCGGGGGGCGAGCAGTACTTC. Looking up the rest from reference TRBV14 and TRBJ2-7 gives the full variable domain: EAGVTQFPSHSVIEKGQTVTLRCDPISGHDNLYWYRRVMGKEIKFLLHFVKESKQDESGMPNNRFLAERTGGTYSTLKVQPAELEDSGVYFCASSPLLAGGEQYFGPGTRLTVT.

This clone was counted many times. The J gene is TRBJ2-5, the V gene TRBV4-1, with 7 bases aligning to TRBD2. Germline assignment: CDR1 MGHRA and CDR2 YSYEKL. The CDR3 has 18 residues. V lost 0 bases to trimming and J lost 4 bases; unmatched junction nucleotides: 14. The CDR3 region has the DNA TGCGCCAGCAGCCAAGATCCGCCAGCGGGGACCGGACGAGAGACCCAGTACTTC. Encoded protein: CASSQDPPAGTGRETQYF.

The sample holds one count of this clone. V and J are TRBV29-1 and TRBJ2-7, with D possibly being TRBD2 (5 bases). V lost 2 bases and J lost 6, with 8 bases in between. The CDR3 is 11 amino acids. Germline V lookup: CDR1 SQVTM, CDR2 ANQGSEA. CDR3 coding DNA: TGCAGCGTTGAAAGAGGGTTCGAGCAGTACTTC. This gives the protein CSVERGFEQYF.

Written as DNA, the CDR3 is TGTGCCAGCAGTGAGACAGCAGGTGGGGAGACCCAGTACTTC. It encodes CASSETAGGETQYF. This chain links TRBV2 with TRBJ2-5; perhaps TRBD1 as D (5 bases). The CDR3 runs to 14 residues. Deletions cut 3 bases from V and 5 bases from J, with 13 bases between. Germline values: CDR1 SNHLY, CDR2 FYNNEI.

The chain carries TRBV28 and TRBJ1-2, with D unclear. The V gene's germline CDR1 is MDHEN and CDR2 SYDVKM. V was pared by 8 bases and J by 5 bases, with 12 bases between. The CDR3 extends over 12 amino acids. CDR3 residues: CASEDTRYGYTF. Here the CDR3 DNA reads TGTGCCAGCGAAGATACGCGGTATGGCTACACCTTC.

V is TRBV27 and J is TRBJ2-1; 7 nucleotides match TRBD1. The CDR3 is 15 amino acids. Trimming at V came to 6 bases and at J to 4 bases, leaving 9 bases not matched to a gene. Germline CDR1 and CDR2: MNHEY and SMNVEV (reference sequence). The DNA of the CDR3 is TGTGCCAGCAGACCGACAGGGAACCTTTACAATGAGCAGTTCTTC. Its translation is CASRPTGNLYNEQFF.